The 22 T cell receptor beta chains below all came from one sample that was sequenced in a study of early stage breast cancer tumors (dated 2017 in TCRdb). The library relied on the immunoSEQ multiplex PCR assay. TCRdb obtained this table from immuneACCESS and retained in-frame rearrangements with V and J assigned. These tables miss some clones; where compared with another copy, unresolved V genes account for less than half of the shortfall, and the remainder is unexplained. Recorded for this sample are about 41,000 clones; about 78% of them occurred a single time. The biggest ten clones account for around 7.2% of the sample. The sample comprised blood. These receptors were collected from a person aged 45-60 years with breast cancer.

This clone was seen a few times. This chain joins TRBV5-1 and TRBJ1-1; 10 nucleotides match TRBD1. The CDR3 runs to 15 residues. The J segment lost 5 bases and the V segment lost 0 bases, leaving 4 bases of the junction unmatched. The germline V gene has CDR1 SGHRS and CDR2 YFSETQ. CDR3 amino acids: CASSLVGTGETEAFF. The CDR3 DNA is TGCGCCAGCAGCTTGGTGGGGACAGGGGAAACTGAAGCTTTCTTT.

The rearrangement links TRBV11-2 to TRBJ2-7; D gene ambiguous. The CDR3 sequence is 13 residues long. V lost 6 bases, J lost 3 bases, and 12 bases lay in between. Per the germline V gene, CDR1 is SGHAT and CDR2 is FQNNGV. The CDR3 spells CASSNPVGYEQYF. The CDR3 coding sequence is TGTGCCAGCAGTAATCCGGTCGGCTACGAGCAGTACTTC.

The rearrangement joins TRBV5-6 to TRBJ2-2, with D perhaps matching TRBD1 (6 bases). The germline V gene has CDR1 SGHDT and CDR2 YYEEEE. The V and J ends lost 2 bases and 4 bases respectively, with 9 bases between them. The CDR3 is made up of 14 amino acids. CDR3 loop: CASSFQGRTGELFF. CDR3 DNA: TGTGCCAGCAGCTTTCAGGGGCGCACCGGGGAGCTGTTTTTT.

CDR3 amino acids: CASSLRREGRAGELFF. The CDR3 DNA reads TGTGCCAGCAGCTTGAGGCGGGAGGGCCGGGCCGGGGAGCTGTTTTTT. This rearrangement joins TRBV5-4 to TRBJ2-2; 9 nucleotides line up with TRBD2. The V and J ends lost 1 base and 6 bases, in that order; junction bases with no gene match: 7. The CDR3 spans 16 residues. The germline gives CDR1 SGHNT, CDR2 YYREEE (reference sequence). Drawing the rest from reference TRBV5-4 and TRBJ2-2, the complete variable domain is ETGVTQSPTHLIKTRGQQVTLRCSSQSGHNTVSWYQQALGQGPQFIFQYYREEENGRGNFPPRFSGLQFPNYSSELNVNALELDDSALYLCASSLRREGRAGELFFGEGSRLTVL.

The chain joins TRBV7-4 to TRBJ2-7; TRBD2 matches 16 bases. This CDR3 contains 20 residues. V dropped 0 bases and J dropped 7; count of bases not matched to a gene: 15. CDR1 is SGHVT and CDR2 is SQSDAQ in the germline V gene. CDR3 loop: CASSLAGSQGLAGGPSEQYV. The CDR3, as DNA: TGTGCCAGCAGCTTAGCGGGTAGCCAGGGACTAGCGGGGGGGCCGAGTGAGCAGTACGTC.

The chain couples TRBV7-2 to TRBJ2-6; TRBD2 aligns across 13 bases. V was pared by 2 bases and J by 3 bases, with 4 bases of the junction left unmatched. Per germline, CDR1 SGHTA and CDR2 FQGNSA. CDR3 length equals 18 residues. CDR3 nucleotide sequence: TGTGCCAGCAGCTTATATGGACTAGCGGGGGTTGGGGCCAACGTCCTGACTTTC. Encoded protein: CASSLYGLAGVGANVLTF. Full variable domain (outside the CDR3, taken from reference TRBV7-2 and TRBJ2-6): GAGVSQSPSNKVTEKGKDVELRCDPISGHTALYWYRQSLGQGLEFLIYFQGNSAPDKSGLPSDRFSAERTGGSVSTLTIQRTQQEDSAVYLCASSLYGLAGVGANVLTFGAGSRLTVL.

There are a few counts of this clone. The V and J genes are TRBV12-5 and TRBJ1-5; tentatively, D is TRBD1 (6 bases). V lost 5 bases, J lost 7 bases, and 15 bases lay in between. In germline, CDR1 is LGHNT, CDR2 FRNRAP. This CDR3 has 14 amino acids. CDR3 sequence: CASGLGGLGQPQHF. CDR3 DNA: TGTGCTAGTGGTCTGGGGGGGCTGGGGCAGCCCCAGCATTTT.

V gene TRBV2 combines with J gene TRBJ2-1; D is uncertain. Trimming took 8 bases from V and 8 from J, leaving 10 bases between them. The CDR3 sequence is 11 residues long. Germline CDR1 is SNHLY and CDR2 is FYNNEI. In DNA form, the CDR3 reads TGTGCCAGCTTCGGGTTCCATGAGCAGTTCTTC. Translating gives CASFGFHEQFF. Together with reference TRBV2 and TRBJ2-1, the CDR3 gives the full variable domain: EPEVTQTPSHQVTQMGQEVILRCVPISNHLYFYWYRQILGQKVEFLVSFYNNEISEKSEIFDDQFSVERPDGSNFTLKIRSTKLEDSAMYFCASFGFHEQFFGPGTRLTVL.

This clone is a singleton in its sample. The chain's CDR3 is CASSVSTGEVYEQYF. In DNA form, the CDR3 reads TGTGCCAGCAGTGTCTCAACAGGGGAGGTCTACGAGCAGTACTTC. The rearrangement links TRBV6-1 to TRBJ2-7; possibly TRBD1 for D (7 bases). The germline V gene encodes CDR1 MNHNS and CDR2 SASEGT. V lost 4 bases and J 3 bases, leaving 16 bases between the germline ends. The CDR3 loop spans 15 amino acids.

Here the CDR3 DNA reads TGTGCCAGCAGCTTACGGGCTAGCGGGAGCACAGATACGCAGTATTTT. This translates into CASSLRASGSTDTQYF. The V call is TRBV7-9, the J call TRBJ2-3, with 8 bases that match TRBD2. The V segment lost 2 bases and the J segment 0 bases; nucleotides outside the gene matches: 4. CDR1 and CDR2 from the germline V gene are SEHNR and FQNEAQ (reference sequence). CDR3 length: 16 residues.

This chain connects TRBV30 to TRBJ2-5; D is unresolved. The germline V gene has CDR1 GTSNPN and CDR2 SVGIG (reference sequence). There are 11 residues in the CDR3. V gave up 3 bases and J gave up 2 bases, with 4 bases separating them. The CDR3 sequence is CAWRLQETQYF. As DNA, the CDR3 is TGTGCCTGGAGGTTACAAGAGACCCAGTACTTC.

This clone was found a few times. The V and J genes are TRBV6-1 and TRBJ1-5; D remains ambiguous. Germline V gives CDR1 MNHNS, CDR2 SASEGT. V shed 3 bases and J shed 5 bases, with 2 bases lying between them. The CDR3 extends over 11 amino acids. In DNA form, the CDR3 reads TGTGCCAGCAGTGACTATCAGCCCCAGCATTTT. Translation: CASSDYQPQHF.

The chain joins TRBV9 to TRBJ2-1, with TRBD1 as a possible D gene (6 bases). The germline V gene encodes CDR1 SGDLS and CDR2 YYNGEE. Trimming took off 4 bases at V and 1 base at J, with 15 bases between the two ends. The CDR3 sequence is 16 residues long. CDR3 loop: CASSPLGQGSYNEQFF. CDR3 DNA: TGTGCCAGCAGCCCACTGGGCCAGGGGTCCTACAATGAGCAGTTCTTC.

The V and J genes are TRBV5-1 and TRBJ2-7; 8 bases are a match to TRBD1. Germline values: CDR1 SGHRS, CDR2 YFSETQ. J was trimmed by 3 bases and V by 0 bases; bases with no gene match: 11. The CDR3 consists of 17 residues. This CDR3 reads CASSLGPPTGVIYEQYF. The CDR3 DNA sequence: TGCGCCAGCAGCTTGGGGCCTCCGACAGGGGTTATCTACGAGCAGTACTTC.

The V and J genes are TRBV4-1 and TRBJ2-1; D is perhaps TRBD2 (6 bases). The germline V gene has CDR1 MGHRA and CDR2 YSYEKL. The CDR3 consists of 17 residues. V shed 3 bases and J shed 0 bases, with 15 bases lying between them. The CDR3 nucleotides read TGCGCCAGCAGCCAGGAGGGTTATTCAAGCTCCTACAATGAGCAGTTCTTC. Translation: CASSQEGYSSSYNEQFF.

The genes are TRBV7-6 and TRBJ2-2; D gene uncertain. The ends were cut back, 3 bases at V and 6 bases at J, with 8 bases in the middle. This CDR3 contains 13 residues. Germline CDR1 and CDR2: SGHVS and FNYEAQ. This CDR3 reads CASSFNVAGELFF. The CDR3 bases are TGTGCCAGCAGCTTTAATGTTGCCGGGGAGCTGTTTTTT.

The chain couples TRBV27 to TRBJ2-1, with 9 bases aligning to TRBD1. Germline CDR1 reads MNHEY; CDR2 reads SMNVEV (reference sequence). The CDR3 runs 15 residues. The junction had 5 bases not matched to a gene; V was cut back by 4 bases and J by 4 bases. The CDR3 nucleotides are TGTGCCAGCAGTTCTGGACAGGGGCAGTACAATGAGCAGTTCTTC. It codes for CASSSGQGQYNEQFF.

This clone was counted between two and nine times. CDR3 loop: CASSPDLPGEEGYTF. The CDR3 nucleotides read TGTGCCAGCTCACCAGATCTACCAGGGGAAGAAGGCTACACCTTC. The rearrangement links TRBV18 to TRBJ1-2; the D gene is possibly TRBD1 (6 bases). Looked up from germline, CDR1 is KGHSH and CDR2 is LQKENI. V was cut by 2 bases and J by 8 bases, with 18 bases left in between. There are 15 residues in the CDR3.

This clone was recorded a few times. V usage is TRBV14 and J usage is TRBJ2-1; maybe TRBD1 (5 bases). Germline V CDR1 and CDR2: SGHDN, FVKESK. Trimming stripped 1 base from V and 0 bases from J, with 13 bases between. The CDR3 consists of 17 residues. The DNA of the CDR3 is TGTGCCAGCAGCCAAGGTGGGGCGTCGGTCTCCTACAATGAGCAGTTCTTC. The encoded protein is CASSQGGASVSYNEQFF.

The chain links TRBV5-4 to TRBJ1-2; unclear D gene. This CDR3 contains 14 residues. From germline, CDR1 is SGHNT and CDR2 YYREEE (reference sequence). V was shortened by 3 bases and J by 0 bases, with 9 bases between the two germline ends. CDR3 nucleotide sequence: TGTGCCAGCAGCTCGGGGATAGCTAACTATGGCTACACCTTC. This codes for CASSSGIANYGYTF.

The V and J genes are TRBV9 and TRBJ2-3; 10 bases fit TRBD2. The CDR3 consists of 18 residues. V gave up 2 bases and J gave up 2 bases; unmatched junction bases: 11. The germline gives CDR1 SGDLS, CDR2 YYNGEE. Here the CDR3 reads CASSVEVGAGGLTDTQYF. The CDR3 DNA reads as TGTGCCAGCAGCGTCGAGGTGGGAGCGGGAGGGCTCACAGATACGCAGTATTTT.

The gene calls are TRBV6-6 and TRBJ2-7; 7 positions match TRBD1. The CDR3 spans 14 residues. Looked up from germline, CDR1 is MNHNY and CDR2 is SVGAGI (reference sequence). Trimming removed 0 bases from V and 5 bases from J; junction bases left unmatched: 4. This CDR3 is CASSYSGGADEQYF. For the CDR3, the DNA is TGTGCCAGCAGTTACTCAGGGGGCGCGGACGAGCAGTACTTC.